The clone carrying this T cell receptor (beta chain) occurred a few times. Its antigen is as yet unknown. The authors ran a second PCR of 7 to 11 cycles using a sample-barcoded 5' primer and a J-beta primer mix. TCRdb re-called the 5' RACE reads with MiXCR, one entry per CDR3 protein. Found here are about 780,000 distinct CDR3 sequences, around half of them singletons; the top ten hold 15% to 20%. This entry is derived from a study of blood T cells in healthy people across ages. Findings and caveats of the study: Diversity was higher, and naive CD4+ cells more numerous, in long-lived donors than in aged donors.

The CDR3 runs to 13 residues. V dropped 8 bases and J dropped 2 bases, with 14 bases sitting between them. Per the germline V gene, CDR1 is SQVTM and CDR2 is ANQGSEA. This TCR derives from a man older than 75 in good health. Sequencing used blood. V is TRBV29-1 and J is TRBJ2-3; D possibly matches TRBD1 or TRBD2 (6 bases each). In nucleotides, the CDR3 is TGCAGCCTGGAGGGGGGCGACACAGATACGCAGTATTTT. As protein: CSLEGGDTDTQYF.